This T cell receptor beta chain was captured by sequencing in a study of blood T cell repertoires in COVID-19. TCRdb's copy holds only in-frame clones and misses some; the assay was immunoSEQ multiplex PCR. The sample holds 80,000 or so clones, approximately 90% seen once. Trimming shortened V by 4 bases and J by 4 bases, and 13 bases separated the two germline ends. The CDR3 is 15 amino acids. Looked up from germline, CDR1 is SGHTA and CDR2 is FQGNSA. Sequencing was performed on peripheral blood. This rearrangement joins TRBV7-2 to TRBJ1-4, with a possible D match to TRBD1 (6 bases). The receptor's source is a man aged 50 or older with acute or convalescent COVID-19. The CDR3 spells CASSSTGQDNEKLFF. As DNA, the CDR3 is TGTGCCAGCAGCTCCACGGGACAAGATAATGAAAAACTGTTTTTT.